This T cell receptor (beta chain) was captured by sequencing in a study of T-cell memory formation after mild COVID-19. TCRdb recomputed calls from the 5' RACE reads with MiXCR, one row per CDR3 protein. The sample holds about 130,000 distinct CDR3 sequences; around 6.3% are singletons and the top ten take roughly 2%. V lost 2 bases to trimming and J lost 5 bases, with 9 bases between them. This CDR3 comprises 13 residues. Germline V gene lookup returns CDR1 KGHSH and CDR2 LQKENI. The V and J genes are TRBV18 and TRBJ1-1; no clear D gene. This clonotype was obtained from an adult woman who had mild COVID-19 (a few samples of this study predate the infection). Cell type and time point are not known. Sequencing was performed on PBMCs or a T cell subset sorted from them (not recorded which). The CDR3 sequence is CASSPEGRTEAFF. The CDR3 nucleotides read TGTGCCAGCTCACCAGAGGGCAGGACTGAAGCTTTCTTT.